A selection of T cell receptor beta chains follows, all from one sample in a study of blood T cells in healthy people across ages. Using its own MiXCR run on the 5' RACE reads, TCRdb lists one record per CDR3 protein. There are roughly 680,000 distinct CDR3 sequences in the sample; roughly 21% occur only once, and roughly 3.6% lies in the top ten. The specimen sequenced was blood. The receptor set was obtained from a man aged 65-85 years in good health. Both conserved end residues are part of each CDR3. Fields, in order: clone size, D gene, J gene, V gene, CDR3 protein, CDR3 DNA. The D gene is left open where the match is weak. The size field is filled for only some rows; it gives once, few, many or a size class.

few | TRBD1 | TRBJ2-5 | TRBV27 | CASSSRTGGGETQYF | TGTGCCAGCAGTTCCCGGACAGGGGGCGGAGAGACCCAGTACTTC
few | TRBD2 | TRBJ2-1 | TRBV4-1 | CASSLTGLVGYNEQFF | TGCGCCAGCAGCCTCACTGGACTAGTTGGCTACAATGAGCAGTTCTTC
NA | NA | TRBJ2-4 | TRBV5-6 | CASSLGRTELAKNIQYF | TGTGCCAGCAGCTTGGGACGGACCGAGCTAGCCAAAAACATTCAGTACTTC
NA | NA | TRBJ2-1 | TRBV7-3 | CASSTTGTLYNEQFF | TGTGCCAGCAGCACGACCGGGACCTTATACAATGAGCAGTTCTTC
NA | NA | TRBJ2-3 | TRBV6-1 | CASSEGAWGTDTQYF | TGTGCCAGCAGTGAAGGAGCGTGGGGGACAGATACGCAGTATTTT
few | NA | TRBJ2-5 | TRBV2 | CASSSRPETQYF | TGTGCCAGCAGCTCCCGCCCAGAGACCCAGTACTTC
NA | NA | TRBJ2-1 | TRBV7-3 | CASSLGGSVHEQFF | TGTGCCAGCAGCTTAGGGGGGTCCGTGCATGAGCAGTTCTTC
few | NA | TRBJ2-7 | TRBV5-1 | CASTLMEGYEQYF | TGCGCCAGCACCTTGATGGAGGGCTACGAGCAGTACTTC
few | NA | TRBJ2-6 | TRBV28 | CASKDGSSGANVLTF | TGTGCCAGCAAGGACGGGAGCTCTGGGGCCAACGTCCTGACTTTC
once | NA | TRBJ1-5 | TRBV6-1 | CASSESGQHNQPQHF | TGTGCCAGCAGTGAAAGTGGACAGCACAATCAGCCCCAGCATTTT
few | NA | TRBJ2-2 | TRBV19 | CASSIRDGSFGELFF | TGTGCCAGTAGTATTAGGGACGGAAGTTTCGGGGAGCTGTTTTTT
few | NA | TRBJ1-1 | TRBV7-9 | CASSKGRGLYTEAFF | TGTGCCAGCAGCAAGGGGCGGGGGCTGTACACTGAAGCTTTCTTT
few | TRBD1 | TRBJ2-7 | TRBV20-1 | CSARDRETGVYEQYF | TGCAGTGCTAGAGATCGCGAGACAGGGGTATACGAGCAGTACTTC
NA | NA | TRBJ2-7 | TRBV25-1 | CASSGGDRPYEQYF | TGTGCCAGCAGTGGAGGTGACAGACCATACGAGCAGTACTTC
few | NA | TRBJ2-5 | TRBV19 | CASSISGGHPETQYF | TGTGCCAGTAGTATCTCTGGGGGGCATCCGGAGACCCAGTACTTC
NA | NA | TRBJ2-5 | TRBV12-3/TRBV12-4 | CASSDEQGIRIGETQYF | TGTGCCAGCAGTGATGAACAGGGTATCCGAATAGGGGAGACCCAGTACTTC
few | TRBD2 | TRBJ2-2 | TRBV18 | CASSLTTLAGNTGELFF | TGTGCCAGCTCACTCACCACACTAGCGGGGAACACCGGGGAGCTGTTTTTT
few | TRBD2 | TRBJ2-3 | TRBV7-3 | CASSLMGTSGDTQYF | TGTGCCAGCAGCTTAATGGGGACTAGCGGCGATACGCAGTATTTT
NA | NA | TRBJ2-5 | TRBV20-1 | CSARTAQGQETQYF | TGCAGTGCTAGAACGGCACAGGGACAAGAGACCCAGTACTTC
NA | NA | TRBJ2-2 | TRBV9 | CASSPFRTPDTGELFF | TGTGCCAGCAGCCCGTTTAGGACACCAGACACCGGGGAGCTGTTTTTT
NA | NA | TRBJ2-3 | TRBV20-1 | CSARGLRDTDTQYF | TGCAGTGCTAGAGGGCTGAGGGACACAGATACGCAGTATTTT
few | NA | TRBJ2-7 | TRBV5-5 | CASSYSTAVYEQYF | TGTGCCAGCAGCTACTCGACAGCAGTCTACGAGCAGTACTTC
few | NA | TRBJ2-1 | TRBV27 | CASYHYNEQFF | TGTGCCAGCTACCACTACAATGAGCAGTTCTTC
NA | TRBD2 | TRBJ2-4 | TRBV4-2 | CASSQDEGSGSTNIQYF | TGTGCCAGCAGCCAAGATGAGGGTAGCGGGAGTACAAACATTCAGTACTTC
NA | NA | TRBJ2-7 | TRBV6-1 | CASSGPGSRAAEQYF | TGTGCCAGCAGTGGACCTGGGTCTAGGGCGGCCGAGCAGTACTTC
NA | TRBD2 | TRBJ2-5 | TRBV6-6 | CASRAGLAGAETQYF | TGTGCCAGCAGGGCGGGACTAGCGGGAGCAGAGACCCAGTACTTC
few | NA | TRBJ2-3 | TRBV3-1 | CASSQEGSSFGTQYF | TGTGCCAGCAGCCAAGAAGGCTCTAGCTTTGGTACGCAGTATTTT
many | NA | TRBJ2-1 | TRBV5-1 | CASSFTDPSYNEQFF | TGCGCCAGCAGCTTCACGGACCCCTCATACAATGAGCAGTTCTTC
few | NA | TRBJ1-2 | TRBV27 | CASSLFGGENGYTF | TGTGCCAGCAGTTTATTTGGGGGAGAAAATGGCTACACCTTC
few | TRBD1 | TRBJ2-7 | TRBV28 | CASSPGTAKSEQYF | TGTGCCAGCAGTCCAGGGACAGCTAAAAGCGAGCAGTACTTC
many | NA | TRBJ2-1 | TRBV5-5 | CASSSQVRSFF | TGTGCCAGCAGCTCACAAGTACGGTCGTTCTTC
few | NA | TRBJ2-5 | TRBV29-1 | CSCRTAQETQYF | TGCAGCTGCCGGACAGCCCAAGAGACCCAGTACTTC
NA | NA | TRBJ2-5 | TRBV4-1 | CASSQAPVETQYF | TGCGCCAGCAGCCAAGCCCCCGTAGAGACCCAGTACTTC
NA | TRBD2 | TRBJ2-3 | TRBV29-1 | CSVAGTIGSTDTQYF | TGCAGCGTTGCCGGGACTATCGGGAGCACAGATACGCAGTATTTT
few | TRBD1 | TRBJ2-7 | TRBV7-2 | CASSSGTGVGSSYEQYF | TGTGCCAGCAGTTCCGGGACAGGGGTCGGAAGCTCCTACGAGCAGTACTTC
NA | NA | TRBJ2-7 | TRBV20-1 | CSTTGRSYEQYF | TGCAGTACAACGGGCCGAAGCTACGAGCAGTACTTC
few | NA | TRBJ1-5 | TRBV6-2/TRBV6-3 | CASSDGVGQPQHF | TGTGCCAGCAGCGATGGGGTAGGTCAGCCCCAGCATTTT
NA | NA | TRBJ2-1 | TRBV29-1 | CSVKRSPGRDEQFF | TGCAGCGTGAAGCGGAGCCCAGGACGGGATGAGCAGTTCTTC
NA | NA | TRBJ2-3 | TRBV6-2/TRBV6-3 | CASSYSRALGRSDTQYF | TGTGCCAGCAGTTACTCGAGAGCGTTGGGTCGTTCAGATACGCAGTATTTT
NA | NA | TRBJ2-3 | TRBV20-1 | CSLGQSTDTQYF | TGCAGTCTAGGACAGAGCACAGATACGCAGTATTTT
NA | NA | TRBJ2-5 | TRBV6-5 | CASSYDRNSETQYF | TGTGCCAGCAGTTACGACCGTAATTCGGAGACCCAGTACTTC
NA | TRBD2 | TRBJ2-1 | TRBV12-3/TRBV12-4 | CASSRPKFSGRDEQFF | TGTGCCAGCAGTAGACCTAAGTTTAGCGGGAGAGATGAGCAGTTCTTC
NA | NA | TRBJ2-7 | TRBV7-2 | CASSLTSVGSYEQYF | TGTGCCAGCAGCTTAACGAGTGTAGGGTCGTACGAGCAGTACTTC
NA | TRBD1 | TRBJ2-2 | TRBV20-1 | CSARAGGAGTGELFF | TGCAGTGCTAGAGCAGGGGGCGCTGGCACCGGGGAGCTGTTTTTT
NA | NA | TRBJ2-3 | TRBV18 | CASSPFDITDTQYF | TGTGCCAGCTCACCATTTGACATAACAGATACGCAGTATTTT
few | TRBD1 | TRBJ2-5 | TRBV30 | CAWSAPGTGNQETQYF | TGTGCCTGGAGTGCCCCCGGGACAGGAAACCAAGAGACCCAGTACTTC
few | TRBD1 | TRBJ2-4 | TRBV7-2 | CASSLGQGVDIQYF | TGTGCCAGCAGCTTAGGACAGGGGGTAGACATTCAGTACTTC
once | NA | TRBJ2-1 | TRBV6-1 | CASSLLHGQFF | TGTGCCAGCAGTCTCCTCCACGGGCAGTTCTTC
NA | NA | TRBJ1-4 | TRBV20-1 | CSARDFGAGPNEKLFF | TGCAGTGCTAGAGATTTCGGGGCGGGACCTAATGAAAAACTGTTTTTT
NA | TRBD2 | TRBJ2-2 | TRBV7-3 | CASSLAGERTGELFF | TGTGCCAGCAGCTTAGCGGGGGAGCGGACCGGGGAGCTGTTTTTT